This TCR beta chain is from a study of blood T cell repertoires in COVID-19. For the study at large: COVID-19 samples, acute and convalescent, were from the United States, Italy and Spain. PBMCs, B-cell-depleted T cells, or T cells were the source of the cDNA or gDNA that made up the material.

The V gene's germline CDR1 is SGHTA and CDR2 FQGNSA. This CDR3 spans 14 amino acids. Germline trimming cut 3 bases from V and 3 bases from J; bases unmatched to any gene: 5. As handled by the study authors: Nucleated cell number was recorded as an estimate derived from reference gene primer amplification. Using immunoSEQ multiplex PCR, the repertoire was profiled, and TCRdb retains in-frame clones only, with some absent. D and trimming come from the DNA, and the V and J calls and clone size come from that table. The sample has 35,000 to 50,000 clones, about 90% seen once. Sequenced: peripheral blood. The chain has TRBV7-2 and TRBJ2-7; 7 positions match TRBD2. The source is a woman in her thirties or forties with acute or convalescent COVID-19. The CDR3 DNA sequence: TGTGCCAGCAGCTTGGCGGGGGACCACTACGAGCAGTACTTC. Its translation is CASSLAGDHYEQYF. Full variable domain (missing parts from reference TRBV7-2 and TRBJ2-7): GAGVSQSPSNKVTEKGKDVELRCDPISGHTALYWYRQSLGQGLEFLIYFQGNSAPDKSGLPSDRFSAERTGGSVSTLTIQRTQQEDSAVYLCASSLAGDHYEQYFGPGTRLTVT.